This passage covers 15 T cell receptor beta chains from one sample sequenced in a study of T cell changes during pregnancy in multiple sclerosis. The table came from immunoSEQ multiplex PCR; TCRdb's copy has only in-frame clones and leaves some out. The data contain about 47,000 clones, 93% of them singletons. Sample: peripheral blood, taken in the second trimester of pregnancy. The receptors were sampled from a female donor with multiple sclerosis, enrolled in a pregnancy study.

The table lists this clone with a few counts. V gene TRBV29-1 combines with J gene TRBJ1-1, with 9 nucleotides matching TRBD1. V trimming: 3 bases; J trimming: 5 bases; junction bases outside the gene matches: 10. Germline CDR1 is SQVTM and CDR2 is ANQGSEA. This CDR3 contains 15 residues. CDR3 nucleotide sequence: TGCAGCGTTGACAGTTCCGGGACAGGGCTTACTGAAGCTTTCTTT. Translated: CSVDSSGTGLTEAFF.

The rearrangement links TRBV18 to TRBJ1-5, with a possible D match to TRBD1 (6 bases). Trimming left V 4 bases short and J 5 bases short, with 15 bases between. The CDR3 consists of 15 residues. CDR1 KGHSH and CDR2 LQKENI come from the germline V gene. CDR3 DNA sequence: TGTGCCAGCTCACAAGACCGGGACAAATATCAGCCCCAGCATTTT. This translates into CASSQDRDKYQPQHF.

This chain joins TRBV18 and TRBJ1-2; D call uncertain. V gave up 2 bases and J gave up 7 bases, with 11 bases separating them. The germline CDR1 and CDR2 sequences are KGHSH and LQKENI. The CDR3 contains 13 residues. Here the CDR3 DNA reads TGTGCCAGCTCACCAAAAAGTTCAGGTGGCTACACCTTC. Amino acids: CASSPKSSGGYTF.

This sequence joins TRBV19 and TRBJ2-7; the D gene is possibly TRBD1 (6 bases). This CDR3 comprises 15 residues. The V end was cut by 3 bases, the J end by 2 bases, with 14 bases between. Germline V gene data show CDR1 as LNHDA and CDR2 as SQIVND (reference sequence). Written as DNA, the CDR3 is TGTGCCAGTAGTATTTCGGCAGGGGTCCCCTACGAGCAGTACTTC. Residues: CASSISAGVPYEQYF.

The chain is built from TRBV7-8 and TRBJ1-5, with D perhaps TRBD1 (6 bases). Germline V gene data show CDR1 as SGHVS and CDR2 as FQNEAQ. The CDR3 runs to 18 residues. The V end lost 6 bases, the J end lost 5 bases, and 26 bases lay between the germline ends. DNA of the CDR3: TGTGCCAGCAGTTCTAGGCCCAGGGGCAGGGTCCTTGATCAGCCCCAGCATTTT. This encodes CASSSRPRGRVLDQPQHF. The variable domain in full, completed from reference TRBV7-8 and TRBJ1-5, reads GAGVSQSPRYKVAKRGQDVALRCDPISGHVSLFWYQQALGQGPEFLTYFQNEAQLDKSGLPSDRFFAERPEGSVSTLKIQRTQQEDSAVYLCASSSRPRGRVLDQPQHFGDGTRLSIL.

This chain joins TRBV7-3 and TRBJ2-3, with TRBD2 matching 9 bases. This CDR3 region has 16 residues. Per the germline V gene, CDR1 is SGHTA and CDR2 is FQGTGA. Trimming took 2 bases from V and 1 from J; bases not matched to a gene: 4. In DNA form, the CDR3 reads TGTGCCAGCAGCTTATTAGCGGGAGCCGGCACAGATACGCAGTATTTT. Protein sequence: CASSLLAGAGTDTQYF.

The chain employs TRBV27 and TRBJ2-5; D is perhaps TRBD2 (6 bases). V gave up 4 bases and J gave up 5 bases, with 14 bases separating them. The CDR3 extends over 14 amino acids. CDR1 MNHEY and CDR2 SMNVEV come from the germline V gene (reference sequence). CDR3 residues: CASSSGLEWETQYF. For the CDR3, the DNA is TGTGCCAGCAGTTCGGGACTGGAATGGGAGACCCAGTACTTC.

The chain recombines TRBV5-5 with TRBJ2-2, with 7 positions matching TRBD1. The CDR3 extends over 14 amino acids. From germline, CDR1 is SGHKS and CDR2 YYEKEE (reference sequence). After removal of 7 bases from V and 2 bases from J, the junction contained 5 bases not matched to a gene. The CDR3 region is CASRRDRNTGELFF. The DNA of the CDR3 is TGTGCCAGCCGCCGGGACAGAAACACCGGGGAGCTGTTTTTT.

V and J are TRBV5-6 and TRBJ2-2, with 10 bases matching TRBD2. The CDR3 covers 16 residues. Per the germline V gene, CDR1 is SGHDT and CDR2 is YYEEEE. With 1 base clipped from V and 6 bases from J, the junction kept 6 bases outside the gene matches. CDR3 loop: CASSLRASGRSGELFF. The CDR3 DNA reads as TGTGCCAGCAGCTTGCGGGCTAGCGGGAGATCCGGGGAGCTGTTTTTT. Using reference TRBV5-6 and TRBJ2-2 for the parts outside the CDR3, the full variable domain is DAGVTQSPTHLIKTRGQQVTLRCSPKSGHDTVSWYQQALGQGPQFIFQYYEEEERQRGNFPDRFSGHQFPNYSSELNVNALLLGDSALYLCASSLRASGRSGELFFGEGSRLTVL.

This clone has a single count. The rearrangement joins TRBV4-2 to TRBJ1-4; 8 positions match TRBD1. Germline trimming cut 1 base from V and 0 bases from J; bases unmatched to any gene: 7. The V gene's germline CDR1 is LGHNA and CDR2 YNFKEQ. There are 18 residues in the CDR3. CDR3: CASSQGTGGDATNEKLFF. In DNA, the CDR3 is TGTGCCAGCAGCCAAGGAACAGGGGGTGATGCAACTAATGAAAAACTGTTTTTT.

As concerns this clone: This sample also contains other DNA sequences that code for the same CDR3. CDR3 nucleotide sequence: TGTGCCTGGATCTCAGCGGGAGACACAGATACGCAGTATTTT. Protein: CAWISAGDTDTQYF. This chain joins TRBV30 and TRBJ2-3; 8 positions match TRBD2. V gave up 4 bases and J gave up 2 bases; unmatched junction bases: 5. Germline V gene sequence: CDR1 GTSNPN, CDR2 SVGIG (reference sequence). The CDR3 consists of 14 residues.

The rearrangement joins TRBV7-6 to TRBJ2-3, with TRBD2 matching 7 bases. From germline, CDR1 is SGHVS and CDR2 FNYEAQ. After removal of 2 bases from V and 2 bases from J, the junction contained 4 bases not matched to a gene. CDR3 length: 15 amino acids. The CDR3 protein is CASSLMLAATDTQYF. The CDR3 coding sequence is TGTGCCAGCAGCTTAATGCTAGCGGCCACAGATACGCAGTATTTT.

The genes are TRBV6-1 and TRBJ2-7; D unresolved. The V end was cut by 3 bases, the J end by 3 bases, with 6 bases between. The CDR3 contains 12 residues. Germline CDR1 MNHNS, CDR2 SASEGT. This CDR3 reads CASSDTVYEQYF. CDR3 sequence (DNA): TGTGCCAGCAGTGATACAGTCTACGAGCAGTACTTC.

The J gene is TRBJ2-3, the V gene TRBV2; 7 positions match TRBD1. Germline CDR1 SNHLY, CDR2 FYNNEI. Germline trimming cut 7 bases from V and 0 bases from J; bases unmatched to any gene: 7. This CDR3 region has 15 residues. This chain's CDR3 is CASMGTAASTDTQYF. CDR3 DNA sequence: TGTGCCAGCATGGGGACAGCCGCTAGCACAGATACGCAGTATTTT.

J is TRBJ2-7 and V is TRBV4-3, with 11 bases aligning to TRBD2. CDR1 is LGHNA and CDR2 is YSLEER in the germline V gene. V lost 4 bases to trimming and J lost 2 bases; unmatched junction nucleotides: 4. The CDR3 length is 15 residues. The chain's CDR3 is CASSLRLAGPYEQYF. The CDR3 DNA reads TGCGCCAGCAGCCTGAGACTAGCGGGACCCTACGAGCAGTACTTC.